This T cell receptor beta chain was identified during a study of beta chain features in type 1 diabetes. Points from the study as a whole: Among all four CD4+ subsets, Type 1 diabetes patients had TCRB CDR3s that were moderately but significantly shorter.

For this clone: Its matching antigen is unknown.

What was sequenced were expressed TCRB transcripts, since all of the isolated RNA had been reverse transcribed. Measured with immunoSEQ multiplex PCR; TCRdb has only the in-frame clones, and not every one. This sample has about 150,000 clones, with around 10% found just once. Looked up from germline, CDR1 is MDHEN and CDR2 is SYDVKM. This CDR3 is built from 15 residues. Trimming at V came to 8 bases and at J to 4 bases, leaving 13 bases not matched to a gene. This receptor was identified in a man younger than 30 in good health. This sequence joins TRBV28 and TRBJ2-5; 7 bases match TRBD1. The sample was central memory CD4+ T cells from blood. CDR3 region: CASFQIGGLLETQYF. In nucleotides, the CDR3 is TGTGCCAGCTTTCAGATAGGGGGCTTATTAGAGACCCAGTACTTC.